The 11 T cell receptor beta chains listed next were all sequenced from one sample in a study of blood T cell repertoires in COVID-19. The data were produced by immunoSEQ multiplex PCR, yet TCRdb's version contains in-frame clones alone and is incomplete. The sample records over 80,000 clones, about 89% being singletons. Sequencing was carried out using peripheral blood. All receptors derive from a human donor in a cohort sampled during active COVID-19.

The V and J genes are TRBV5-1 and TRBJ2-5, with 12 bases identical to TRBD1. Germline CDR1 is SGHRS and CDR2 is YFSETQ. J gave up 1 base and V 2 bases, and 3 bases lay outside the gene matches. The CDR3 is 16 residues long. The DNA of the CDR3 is TGCGCCAGCAGCTTCGGGACAGGGGGCCTCCAAGAGACCCAGTACTTC. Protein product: CASSFGTGGLQETQYF.

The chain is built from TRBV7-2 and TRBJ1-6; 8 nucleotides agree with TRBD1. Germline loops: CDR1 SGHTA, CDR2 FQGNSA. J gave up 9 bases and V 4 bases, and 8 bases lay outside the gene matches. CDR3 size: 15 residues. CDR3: CASSWPGTGGSPLHF. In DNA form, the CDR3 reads TGTGCCAGCAGCTGGCCGGGGACAGGAGGTTCACCCCTCCACTTT.

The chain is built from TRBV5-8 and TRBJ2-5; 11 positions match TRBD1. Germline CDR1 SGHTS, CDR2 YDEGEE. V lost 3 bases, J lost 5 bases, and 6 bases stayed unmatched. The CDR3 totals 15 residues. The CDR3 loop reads CASSYGQGAVETQYF. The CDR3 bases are TGTGCCAGCAGCTACGGACAGGGGGCTGTGGAGACCCAGTACTTC. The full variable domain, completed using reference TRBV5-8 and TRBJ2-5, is EAGVTQSPTHLIKTRGQQATLRCSPISGHTSVYWYQQALGLGLQFLLWYDEGEERNRGNFPPRFSGRQFPNYSSELNVNALELEDSALYLCASSYGQGAVETQYFGPGTRLLVL.

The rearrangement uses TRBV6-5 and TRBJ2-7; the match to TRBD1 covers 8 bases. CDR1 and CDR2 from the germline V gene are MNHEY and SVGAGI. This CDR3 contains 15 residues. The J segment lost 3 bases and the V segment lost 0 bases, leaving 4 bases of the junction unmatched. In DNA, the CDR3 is TGTGCCAGCAGTTACTCGGAAGACAGGGGCTACGAGCAGTACTTC. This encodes CASSYSEDRGYEQYF.

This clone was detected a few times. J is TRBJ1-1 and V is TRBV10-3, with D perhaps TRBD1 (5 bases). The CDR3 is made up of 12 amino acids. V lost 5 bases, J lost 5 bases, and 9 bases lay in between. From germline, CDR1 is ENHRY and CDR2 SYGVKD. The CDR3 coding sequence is TGTGCCATCAGTCGATCAGGGACTGAAGCTTTCTTT. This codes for CAISRSGTEAFF.

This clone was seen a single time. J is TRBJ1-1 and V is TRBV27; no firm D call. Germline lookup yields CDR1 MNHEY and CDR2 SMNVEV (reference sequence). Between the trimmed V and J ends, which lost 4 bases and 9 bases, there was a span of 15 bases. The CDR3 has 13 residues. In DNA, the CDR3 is TGTGCCAGCAGTTATACTCGCCTAGAGAAAGCTTTCTTT. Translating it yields CASSYTRLEKAFF.

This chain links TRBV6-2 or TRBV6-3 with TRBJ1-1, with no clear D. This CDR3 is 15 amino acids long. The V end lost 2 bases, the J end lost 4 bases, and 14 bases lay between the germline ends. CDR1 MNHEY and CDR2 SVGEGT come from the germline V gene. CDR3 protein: CASSYGSRVSTEAFF. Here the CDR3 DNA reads TGTGCCAGCAGTTACGGGTCGAGGGTTAGCACTGAAGCTTTCTTT.

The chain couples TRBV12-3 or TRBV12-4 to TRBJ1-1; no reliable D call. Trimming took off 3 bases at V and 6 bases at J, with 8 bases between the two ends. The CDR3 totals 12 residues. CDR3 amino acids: CASSFPNAEAFF. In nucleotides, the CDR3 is TGTGCCAGCAGTTTCCCCAATGCTGAAGCTTTCTTT.

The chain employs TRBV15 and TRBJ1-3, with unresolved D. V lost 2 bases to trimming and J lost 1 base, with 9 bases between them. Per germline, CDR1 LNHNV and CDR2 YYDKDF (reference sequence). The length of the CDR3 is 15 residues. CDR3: CATSRNRGSGNTIYF. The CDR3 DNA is TGTGCCACCAGCAGAAACCGAGGGTCTGGAAACACCATATATTTT.

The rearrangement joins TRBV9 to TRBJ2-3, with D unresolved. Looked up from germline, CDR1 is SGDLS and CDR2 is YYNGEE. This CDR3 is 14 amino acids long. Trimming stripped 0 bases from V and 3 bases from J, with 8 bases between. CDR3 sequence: CASSVEARTDTQYF. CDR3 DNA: TGTGCCAGCAGCGTAGAAGCTAGGACAGATACGCAGTATTTT.

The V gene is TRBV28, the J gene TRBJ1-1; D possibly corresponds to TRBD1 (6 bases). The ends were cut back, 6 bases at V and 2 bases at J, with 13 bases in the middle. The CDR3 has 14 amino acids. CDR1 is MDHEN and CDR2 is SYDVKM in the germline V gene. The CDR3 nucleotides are TGTGCCAGCAGACGGGGGGCGGTAAACACTGAAGCTTTCTTT. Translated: CASRRGAVNTEAFF.